This TCR delta chain originates from a study of Vδ1+ human thymocytes. Study-level points and caveats: Highly polyclonal TRG and TRD repertoires with Gaussian CDR3 length distributions appeared in thymus. Thymic delta-chain repertoires held around 20% Vdelta2 sequences and few Vdelta3, despite high sort purity.

RNA was extracted from the cells and then reverse transcribed. Multiplex PCR used pooled V-gene forward primers and a constant-region reverse primer to amplify CDR3s. With CATT, TCRdb re-called clones from the multiplex PCR reads. The sample yields about 75,000 delta-chain clones, about 30% seen once. On this clone itself: Its antigen is undetermined.

Losses at the gene ends were 4 bases for V and 4 bases for J; bases not matched to a gene: 21. This CDR3 region has 17 residues. Germline V gene lookup returns CDR1 TVYSNPD and CDR2 GDNSRS (reference sequence). After alphabeta T cell depletion, CD3+ Vdelta1+ Vdelta2- thymocytes were sorted. The receptor was derived from a boy in the first two years of life who had congenital heart surgery. The chain recombines TRDV3 with TRDJ1; 7 nucleotides line up with TRDD3. The sample was Vdelta1+ gamma-delta thymocytes from the thymus. Subset specified: FACS-sorted CD3+ TCRalphabeta- TCRVdelta1+ TCRVdelta2- thymocytes. The CDR3 bases are TGTGCCTCCCCCTCTCCTAGAGCTACTGGGGTCATCGATAAACTCATCTTT. The encoded protein is CASPSPRATGVIDKLIF.